This T cell receptor beta chain was observed in a study of cytomegalovirus exposure and HLA in healthy donors. In the PCR, 60 Vbeta and 13 Jbeta primers were used. The table came from immunoSEQ multiplex PCR; TCRdb's copy has only in-frame clones and leaves some out. The data contain about 120,000 clones, roughly 82% of them seen just once; the ten biggest clones take up 1.4% to 1.5%. Study observations and caveats: Rarity characterized most TCR sequences, yet some public TCRs appeared in many donors.

In regard to this clone: Its antigen is undetermined.

Germline V gives CDR1 MNHEY, CDR2 SVGAGI. Between the trimmed V and J ends, which lost 6 bases and 4 bases, there was a span of 10 bases. The CDR3 sequence is 13 residues long. This clonotype originated in a woman between 18 and 29 years old in good health and CMV-seronegative. The chain recombines TRBV6-5 with TRBJ1-5, with D perhaps TRBD1 (5 bases). Sequenced input: PBMCs. The CDR3 nucleotides are TGTGCCAGCAGCCTGACAGAAAATCAGCCCCAGCATTTT. This codes for CASSLTENQPQHF.